A single sample gave rise to the 8 T cell receptor beta chains below, sequenced in a study of blood T cell repertoires in COVID-19 (TCRdb year 2020). Libraries were made using the immunoSEQ multiplex PCR assay. TCRdb provides this immuneACCESS table in a form limited to in-frame rearrangements. Some clones are lacking; in checked studies, under half of them reflect an unresolved V gene, and why the rest are absent is not known. Here the sample has about 330,000 clones; around 90% occur a single time. 5% to 6% of the sample belongs to the ten largest clones. Material for sequencing was PBMCs or T cells enriched from blood (not recorded which). The source of these receptors is a man in his thirties or forties who had recovered from COVID-19.

The chain combines TRBV9 with TRBJ1-6; D is unresolved. This CDR3 region has 16 residues. V lost 0 bases to trimming and J lost 9 bases, with 16 bases between them. Per germline, CDR1 SGDLS and CDR2 YYNGEE. The CDR3 DNA sequence: TGTGCCAGCAGCGTAGATGTAGTGGGCCCCAGTTCACCCCTCCACTTT. This sequence encodes CASSVDVVGPSSPLHF.

This chain links TRBV15 with TRBJ2-5; tentatively, D is TRBD2 (6 bases). The CDR3 has 17 amino acids. The V end was cut by 1 base, the J end by 3 bases, with 18 bases between. Germline lookup yields CDR1 LNHNV and CDR2 YYDKDF (reference sequence). CDR3 DNA sequence: TGTGCCACCAGCAGAGGGGGCGGATGGGAGGCCAAAGAGACCCAGTACTTC. Translating it yields CATSRGGGWEAKETQYF.

The rearrangement joins TRBV6-2 or TRBV6-3 to TRBJ1-2, with D unresolved. The V gene's germline CDR1 is MNHEY and CDR2 SVGEGT. This CDR3 is built from 14 residues. The V and J ends lost 2 bases and 8 bases respectively, with 15 bases between them. CDR3 in amino acids: CASSYDGIPRGYTF. CDR3 DNA sequence: TGTGCCAGCAGTTACGACGGGATCCCGCGGGGCTACACCTTC.

The V call is TRBV6-5, the J call TRBJ1-5; D is possibly TRBD1 (6 bases). Trimming left V 6 bases short and J 4 bases short, with 13 bases between. CDR1 and CDR2 from the germline V gene are MNHEY and SVGAGI. The CDR3 runs to 14 residues. CDR3 amino acids: CASSVEQGNQPQHF. CDR3 bases: TGTGCCAGCAGCGTTGAACAGGGAAATCAGCCCCAGCATTTT.

As concerns this clone: A junction end diverges from the germline sequence, so it may reflect a read error. The chain recombines TRBV15 with TRBJ1-4; TRBD1 agrees at 7 bases. The V gene's germline CDR1 is LNHNV and CDR2 YYDKDF (reference sequence). The CDR3 is 12 amino acids. CDR3 in amino acids: CATSSGTGVKIF. The CDR3 DNA reads TGTGCCACCAGCAGTGGTACAGGGGTCAAAATTTTT. The full variable domain, with the rest looked up from reference TRBV15 and TRBJ1-4, is DAMVIQNPRYQVTQFGKPVTLSCSQTLNHNVMYWYQQKSSQAPKLLFHYYDKDFNNEADTPDNFQSRRPNTSFCFLDIRSPGLGDTAMYLCATSSGTGVKIFGSGTQLSVL.

The chain carries TRBV9 and TRBJ2-5; tentatively, D is TRBD1 (5 bases). The V and J ends lost 2 bases and 1 base respectively, with 6 bases between them. Germline CDR1 SGDLS, CDR2 YYNGEE. The CDR3 runs to 13 residues. The DNA of the CDR3 is TGTGCCAGCAGCGTCAGGGTCCAAGAGACCCAGTACTTC. Translated, it gives CASSVRVQETQYF.

This chain links TRBV6-5 with TRBJ1-5; D is possibly TRBD1 (5 bases). The CDR3 has 14 amino acids. From germline, CDR1 is MNHEY and CDR2 SVGAGI. V was clipped by 2 bases and J by 6 bases, with 11 bases between them. CDR3: CASSYAAGRQPQHF. CDR3 DNA sequence: TGTGCCAGCAGTTACGCGGCGGGGCGTCAGCCCCAGCATTTT.

The CDR3 coding sequence is TGTGCCAGCAGTTCCCTCAGACAGGGCGAAGCTTTCTTT. This sequence encodes CASSSLRQGEAFF. This chain uses TRBV12-3 or TRBV12-4 with TRBJ1-1, with 7 bases matching TRBD1. With 4 bases clipped from V and 8 bases from J, the junction kept 7 bases outside the gene matches. CDR3 length: 13 residues.